These T cell receptor beta chains were read from a single sample in a study of blood T cell repertoires in COVID-19. Data came from immunoSEQ multiplex PCR; TCRdb stores just in-frame clones and leaves some out. The data hold just under 90,000 clones, with 60% to 80% observed a single time. The specimen sequenced was peripheral blood. These receptor sequences come from a woman of 80 years or more with acute or convalescent COVID-19. Both conserved end residues are part of each CDR3. A D gene is named only where the DNA matches it firmly. Expanded clones get a size class; other rows say once, few or many, or leave the size out.

TRBJ1-2	TRBV7-2	.	.	CASSLGPGLNYGYTF	TGTGCCAGCAGCTTAGGTCCGGGACTGAACTATGGCTACACCTTC
TRBJ2-2	TRBV14	many	TRBD2	CASRPKYGAGGFTGELFF	TGTGCCAGCAGACCTAAGTACGGCGCGGGGGGATTCACCGGGGAGCTGTTTTTT
TRBJ2-3	TRBV15	.	.	CATSLGGQGDTQYF	TGTGCCACCAGTTTGGGGGGTCAGGGAGATACGCAGTATTTT
TRBJ1-3	TRBV6-5	.	.	CASSSQGNTIYF	TGTGCCAGCAGTTCCCAGGGAAACACCATATATTTT
TRBJ2-7	TRBV19	.	TRBD1	CASSIEGQGASEQYF	TGTGCCAGTAGTATAGAGGGACAGGGGGCGTCCGAGCAGTACTTC
TRBJ2-2	TRBV28	once	.	CASRTQGAGELFF	TGTGCCAGCAGGACACAGGGTGCCGGGGAGCTGTTTTTT
TRBJ2-1	TRBV7-2	.	.	CASRPGQSSYNEQFF	TGTGCCAGCAGGCCTGGGCAGTCCTCCTACAATGAGCAGTTCTTC
TRBJ2-1	TRBV5-6	.	TRBD1	CASSRGRNEQFF	TGTGCCAGCAGCAGGGGGCGGAATGAGCAGTTCTTC
TRBJ2-1	TRBV3-1/TRBV3-2	.	.	CASSHTTEEQFF	TGTGCCAGCAGCCACACTACTGAGGAGCAGTTCTTC
TRBJ1-2	TRBV29-1	.	TRBD1	CSVGGQNYGYTF	TGCAGCGTTGGGGGACAGAACTATGGCTACACCTTC
TRBJ1-1	TRBV19	few	TRBD1	CASSRTGNTEAFF	TGTGCCAGTAGTAGGACAGGGAACACTGAAGCTTTCTTT
TRBJ1-2	TRBV5-6	.	.	CASSFPGSARGGYTF	TGTGCCAGCAGCTTCCCGGGCTCCGCCCGGGGTGGCTACACCTTC
TRBJ2-7	TRBV12-5	.	.	CASAPVPGQQSYEQYF	TGTGCTAGTGCCCCAGTCCCGGGACAACAATCCTACGAGCAGTACTTC
TRBJ1-5	TRBV7-8	many	.	CASSFGGSQPQHF	TGTGCCAGCAGCTTCGGCGGCAGTCAGCCCCAGCATTTT
TRBJ2-1	TRBV7-2	.	.	CASSFGGSAYNEQFF	TGTGCCAGCAGCTTTGGGGGCTCGGCGTACAATGAGCAGTTCTTC
TRBJ2-1	TRBV7-2	.	.	CASSSPGSPRGEQFF	TGTGCCAGCAGCTCCCCCGGTTCCCCCAGAGGTGAGCAGTTCTTC
TRBJ2-3	TRBV9	once	TRBD2	CASSVAWGGGPLNTQYF	TGTGCCAGCAGCGTAGCATGGGGGGGAGGTCCGCTTAATACGCAGTATTTT
TRBJ1-1	TRBV18	.	.	CASSPFTKNTEAFF	TGTGCCAGCTCACCATTTACTAAGAACACTGAAGCTTTCTTT
TRBJ2-1	TRBV6-2/TRBV6-3	medium-sized	.	CASSFSGTPMGNEQFF	TGTGCCAGCAGTTTTTCCGGGACTCCAATGGGCAATGAGCAGTTCTTC
TRBJ2-3	TRBV7-2	once	TRBD2	CASSGLAGGGRVDTQYF	TGTGCCAGCAGCGGTCTAGCGGGGGGTGGCCGGGTGGATACGCAGTATTTT
TRBJ2-7	TRBV5-1	.	.	CASSLVYGDRYEQYF	TGCGCCAGCAGCTTGGTCTACGGGGATCGGTACGAGCAGTACTTC
TRBJ1-2	TRBV9	.	.	CASSLKDGLNYGYTF	TGTGCCAGCAGCCTTAAGGACGGACTTAACTATGGCTACACCTTC
TRBJ1-5	TRBV6-2/TRBV6-3	once	.	CASSYSWGGRAYSNQPQHF	TGTGCCAGCAGTTACTCATGGGGGGGAAGGGCTTATAGCAATCAGCCCCAGCATTTT
TRBJ1-4	TRBV7-8	few	TRBD1	CASSLARGTEKLFF	TGTGCCAGCAGCTTAGCCAGGGGGACCGAAAAACTGTTTTTT
TRBJ2-1	TRBV4-3	few	TRBD2	CARSRPLGAGGSDEQFF	TGCGCCCGCAGCCGGCCCCTCGGTGCGGGGGGTTCCGATGAGCAGTTCTTC
TRBJ2-7	TRBV5-5	.	.	CASSLLSGTPGEYF	TGTGCCAGCAGCCTTTTATCCGGGACCCCAGGGGAGTACTTC
TRBJ2-3	TRBV18	.	.	CASSPGLSSTDTQYF	TGTGCCAGCTCACCAGGCCTTTCTAGCACAGATACGCAGTATTTT
TRBJ1-3	TRBV9	.	.	CASRHQANTIYF	TGTGCCAGCAGGCACCAGGCAAACACCATATATTTT
TRBJ2-1	TRBV29-1	.	TRBD2	CSVPTSGGANNEQFF	TGCAGCGTTCCGACTAGCGGGGGGGCCAACAATGAGCAGTTCTTC
TRBJ1-3	TRBV7-2	.	TRBD1	CASAGQIGNTIYF	TGTGCCAGCGCGGGACAGATCGGAAACACCATATATTTT
TRBJ2-5	TRBV7-2	.	.	CASSSGSRREETQYF	TGTGCCAGCAGCTCCGGATCCCGGCGGGAAGAGACCCAGTACTTC
TRBJ2-7	TRBV2	.	.	CASSAGATLRHYEQYF	TGTGCCAGCTCCGCGGGGGCGACTCTGCGACACTACGAGCAGTACTTC
TRBJ1-3	TRBV7-2	.	.	CASSLVSDTGVNTIYF	TGTGCCAGCAGCTTAGTGAGCGATACCGGGGTAAACACCATATATTTT
TRBJ2-1	TRBV5-4	.	TRBD2	CASSYSGGLGNEQFF	TGTGCCAGCAGCTACAGCGGGGGTTTAGGGAATGAGCAGTTCTTC
TRBJ1-1	TRBV13	.	TRBD1	CASSSYTLQGTNEAFF	TGTGCCAGCAGCTCCTACACCCTACAGGGGACGAATGAAGCTTTCTTT